This T cell receptor (beta chain) was found in a study of T cells expressing NK-cell markers. Study-level background: Out of eight donors sequenced, seven tested HCMV-seropositive and the remaining one seronegative.

The authors generated TCR beta cDNA through 5'RACE template switching with UMIs. TCRdb re-analyzed the 5' RACE reads; it lists each CDR3 protein once, without DNA. Seen in this sample are about 540,000 distinct CDR3 sequences; the ten most common clones hold approximately 4%. This CDR3 has 15 amino acids. Germline CDR1 DFQATT, CDR2 SNEGSKA (reference sequence). The rearrangement joins TRBV20-1 to TRBJ2-2; TCRdb outputs TRBD1, but without DNA this stays unchecked. The specimen was blood T cells: a sorted CD56 or NKG2C T cell subset, CD4+ or CD8+ T cells, or bulk PBMC T cells (not recorded which). The source of this sequence is a man aged 18 to 30 in good health. The CDR3 sequence is CSASLGGPRSGELFF.